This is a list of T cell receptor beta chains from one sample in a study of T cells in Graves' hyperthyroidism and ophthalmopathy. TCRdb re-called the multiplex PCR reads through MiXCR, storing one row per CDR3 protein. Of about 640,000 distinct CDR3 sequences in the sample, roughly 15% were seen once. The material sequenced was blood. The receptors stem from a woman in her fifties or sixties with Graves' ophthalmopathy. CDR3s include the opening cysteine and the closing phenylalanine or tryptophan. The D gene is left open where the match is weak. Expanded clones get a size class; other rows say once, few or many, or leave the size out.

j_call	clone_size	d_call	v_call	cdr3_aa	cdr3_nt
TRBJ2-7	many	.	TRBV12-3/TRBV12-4	CASSTTEYEQYF	TGTGCCAGCAGCACCACAGAGTACGAGCAGTACTTC
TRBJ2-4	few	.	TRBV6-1	CASTTGIGKNIQYF	TGTGCCAGCACAACAGGGATAGGCAAAAACATTCAGTACTTC
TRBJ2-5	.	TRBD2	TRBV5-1	CASSGELAGGRKTQYF	TGCGCCAGCAGCGGAGAACTAGCGGGAGGTAGGAAGACCCAGTACTTC
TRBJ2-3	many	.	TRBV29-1	CSVSGTSTDTQYF	TGCAGCGTCTCGGGAACTAGCACAGATACGCAGTATTTT
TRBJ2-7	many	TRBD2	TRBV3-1	CASSQSDGGVIGTIYEQYF	TGTGCCAGCAGCCAATCGGACGGGGGGGTGATTGGGACTATCTACGAGCAGTACTTC
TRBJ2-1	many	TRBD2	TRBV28	CASSKLAGGLVEQFF	TGTGCCAGCAGCAAACTAGCGGGAGGTTTAGTTGAGCAGTTCTTC
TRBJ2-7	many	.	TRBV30	CACLGESYEQYF	TGTGCCTGTCTTGGTGAATCCTACGAGCAGTACTTC
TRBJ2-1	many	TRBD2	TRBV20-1	CSARLATSSYNEQFF	TGCAGTGCTCGACTAGCGACGAGCTCCTACAATGAGCAGTTCTTC
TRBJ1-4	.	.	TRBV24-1	CATSEHTGRNNEKLFF	TGTGCCACCAGTGAACACACGGGACGGAATAATGAAAAACTGTTTTTT
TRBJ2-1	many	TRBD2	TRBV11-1	CASSQGLAEQFF	TGTGCCAGCAGCCAGGGACTAGCGGAGCAGTTCTTC
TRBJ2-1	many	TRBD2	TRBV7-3	CASSIGTSGTRDEQFF	TGTGCCAGCAGTATAGGGACTAGCGGGACAAGGGATGAGCAGTTCTTC
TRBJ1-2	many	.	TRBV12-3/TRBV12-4	CASSIRETGGYTF	TGTGCCAGCAGTATCAGGGAAACGGGTGGCTACACCTTC
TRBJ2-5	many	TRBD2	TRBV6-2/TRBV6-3	CASSYSGTSGRIAQETQYF	TGTGCCAGCAGTTACTCAGGGACTAGCGGGAGGATTGCCCAAGAGACCCAGTACTTC
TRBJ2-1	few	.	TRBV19	CASSRGLGREQFF	TGTGCCAGTAGTAGGGGGTTAGGGCGTGAGCAGTTCTTC
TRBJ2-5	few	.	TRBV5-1	CASSASGPGGETQYF	TGCGCCAGCAGCGCCTCGGGACCTGGCGGTGAGACCCAGTACTTC
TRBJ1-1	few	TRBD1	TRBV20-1	CSAPDRVETEAFF	TGCAGTGCTCCGGACAGGGTTGAGACTGAAGCTTTCTTT
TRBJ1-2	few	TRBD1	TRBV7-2	CASSRVSGGQNYGYTF	TGTGCCAGCAGCCGAGTCTCAGGGGGACAGAACTATGGCTACACCTTC
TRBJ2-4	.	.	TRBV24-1	CATQGLAKNIQYF	TGTGCCACCCAGGGACTAGCCAAAAACATTCAGTACTTC